The next 31 T cell receptor beta chains were all read from a single sample in a study of cytomegalovirus exposure and HLA in healthy donors. It was with 60 Vbeta and 13 Jbeta primers that the PCR ran. Assay: immunoSEQ multiplex PCR; the TCRdb copy retains only in-frame clones and omits some. The table lists around 200,000 clones, under 85% of them singletons, with 1.5% to 2% in the top ten. Input material: PBMCs. The receptor source for this set is a man between 50 and 59 years old in good health and CMV-seronegative.

This clone has just a few counts. The chain has TRBV5-4 and TRBJ1-5, with D possibly matching TRBD1 (6 bases). This CDR3 spans 12 amino acids. V lost 4 bases and J lost 11, with 13 bases in between. Per germline, CDR1 SGHNT and CDR2 YYREEE (reference sequence). The CDR3 here is CASSIQGLAQHF. CDR3 in DNA: TGTGCCAGCAGCATTCAGGGGTTAGCCCAGCATTTT.

This clone has only one observation. The rearrangement joins TRBV11-1 to TRBJ2-2; 8 positions agree with TRBD2. The CDR3 consists of 15 residues. CDR1 is SGHAT, CDR2 FQDESV, per germline (reference sequence). V lost 5 bases to trimming and J lost 8 bases; unmatched junction nucleotides: 10. CDR3 sequence (DNA): TGTGCCAGCAGCCACGGGACTAGTTGGACGGGGGAGCTGTTTTTT. Translation gives CASSHGTSWTGELFF. Combining the CDR3 with reference TRBV11-1 and TRBJ2-2 gives the whole variable domain EAEVAQSPRYKITEKSQAVAFWCDPISGHATLYWYRQILGQGPELLVQFQDESVVDDSQLPKDRFSAERLKGVDSTLKIQPAELGDSAMYLCASSHGTSWTGELFFGEGSRLTVL.

This clone has a single count. The chain joins TRBV11-2 to TRBJ2-7, with 10 bases that match TRBD1. The CDR3 runs 15 residues. V trimming: 5 bases; J trimming: 6 bases; junction bases outside the gene matches: 10. CDR1 is SGHAT, CDR2 FQNNGV, per germline. The CDR3 nucleotides read TGTGCCAGCAGCCCGACAACCGGGACAGGGGCCGAGCAGTACTTC. This codes for CASSPTTGTGAEQYF.

The chain uses TRBV18 and TRBJ2-1, with 7 bases that match TRBD1. Per germline, CDR1 KGHSH and CDR2 LQKENI. V shed 3 bases and J 7 bases; nucleotides not matched to a gene: 9. The CDR3 sequence is 15 residues long. For the CDR3, the DNA is TGTGCCAGCTCACCGCAGGGGGAATTAGGGAATGAGCAGTTCTTC. Amino acid sequence: CASSPQGELGNEQFF.

This clone was seen a handful of times. The V gene is TRBV7-2, the J gene TRBJ1-1; D may be TRBD1 (5 bases). V was cut by 3 bases and J by 9 bases, with 14 bases left in between. Germline lookup yields CDR1 SGHTA and CDR2 FQGNSA. This CDR3 spans 13 amino acids. The CDR3 reads CASSLGGAYQAFF. The CDR3 DNA reads as TGTGCCAGCAGCTTGGGAGGGGCTTATCAAGCTTTCTTT.

This clone appeared once. The chain has TRBV29-1 and TRBJ2-3; 9 nucleotides line up with TRBD2. CDR1 is SQVTM, CDR2 ANQGSEA, per germline. There are 19 residues in the CDR3. J was trimmed by 3 bases and V by 1 base; bases with no gene match: 17. The DNA for the CDR3 is TGCAGCGTTGAAGGGGACAGTAATAGCGGGAGTAAGAAAACAGATACGCAGTATTTT. Amino acids: CSVEGDSNSGSKKTDTQYF.

This clone was picked up one time. The chain uses TRBV4-1 and TRBJ1-2; the D is unclear. Germline loops: CDR1 MGHRA, CDR2 YSYEKL. V was shortened by 0 bases and J by 2 bases, with 10 bases between the two germline ends. The CDR3 is made up of 15 amino acids. The CDR3 here is CASSQDPRMNYGYTF. DNA of the CDR3: TGCGCCAGCAGCCAAGATCCCAGAATGAACTATGGCTACACCTTC.

The rearrangement uses TRBV7-2 and TRBJ1-2, with a possible D match to TRBD1 (6 bases). This CDR3 spans 14 amino acids. Germline-derived CDR1 and CDR2 are SGHTA and FQGNSA. Trimming removed 2 bases from V and 1 base from J, with 8 bases in between. As DNA, the CDR3 is TGTGCCAGCAGCTTAACCAGGGGTAACTATGGCTACACCTTC. Translated, it gives CASSLTRGNYGYTF.

V is TRBV30 and J is TRBJ1-1, with unresolved D. Germline CDR1 is GTSNPN and CDR2 is SVGIG (reference sequence). The V end lost 3 bases, the J end lost 6 bases, and 11 bases lay between the germline ends. This CDR3 spans 12 amino acids. The CDR3, as DNA: TGTGCCTGGAGCAGGTTTGGCGCTGAAGCTTTCTTT. Encoded protein: CAWSRFGAEAFF.

The CDR3 loop reads CASSSVRNTEAFF. The CDR3 nucleotides read TGCGCCAGCAGCTCAGTCCGGAACACTGAAGCTTTCTTT. J is TRBJ1-1 and V is TRBV5-1; D uncertain. The V end lost 3 bases, the J end lost 1 base, and 7 bases lay between the germline ends. The CDR3 runs 13 residues. Per the germline V gene, CDR1 is SGHRS and CDR2 is YFSETQ.

This clone was picked up a small number of times. The chain couples TRBV2 to TRBJ1-2, with 7 bases that match TRBD1. Germline V lookup: CDR1 SNHLY, CDR2 FYNNEI. The CDR3 loop spans 12 amino acids. V trimming: 4 bases; J trimming: 6 bases; junction bases outside the gene matches: 2. The CDR3 nucleotides are TGTGCCAGCAGTGGGCAGGGGGATGGCTACACCTTC. Protein sequence: CASSGQGDGYTF.

The gene calls are TRBV7-9 and TRBJ2-7; the match to TRBD2 covers 12 bases. J gave up 5 bases and V 4 bases, and 12 bases lay outside the gene matches. Germline V lookup: CDR1 SEHNR, CDR2 FQNEAQ (reference sequence). This CDR3 has 17 amino acids. The DNA of the CDR3 is TGTGCCAGCAGCTGGGGTTATGAAAGACTAGCGGGGGACGAGCAGTACTTC. It is translated as CASSWGYERLAGDEQYF.

V and J are TRBV6-6 and TRBJ1-6; 9 nucleotides agree with TRBD1. Looked up from germline, CDR1 is MNHNY and CDR2 is SVGAGI (reference sequence). With 10 bases clipped from V and 7 bases from J, the junction kept 5 bases outside the gene matches. The CDR3 runs 13 residues. As DNA, the CDR3 is TGTGCCACCAGGGACAGGGCCAATTCACCCCTCCACTTT. Encoded protein: CATRDRANSPLHF.

This chain links TRBV5-4 with TRBJ2-1; 8 positions agree with TRBD2. V was clipped by 4 bases and J by 9 bases; unmatched bases: 6. The CDR3 is made up of 13 amino acids. Looked up from germline, CDR1 is SGHNT and CDR2 is YYREEE (reference sequence). The CDR3 DNA follows: TGTGCCAGCAGCGGGACTAGTGGGCGTGAGCAGTTCTTC. This gives the protein CASSGTSGREQFF.

J is TRBJ2-3 and V is TRBV5-3; D is uncertain. TRBV5-3 belongs to the ORF category, with a function that is uncertain. The CDR3 is 12 amino acids. Trimming shortened V by 4 bases and J by 1 base, and 4 bases separated the two germline ends. CDR3 region: CARSPGTDTQYF. CDR3 bases: TGTGCCAGAAGCCCGGGCACAGATACGCAGTATTTT.

In the case of this clone: At one end, the junction sequence differs from germline, possibly due to a read error. V and J are TRBV6-4 and TRBJ2-1, with no clear D. This CDR3 has 12 amino acids. CDR1 is MRHNA and CDR2 is SNTAGT in the germline V gene. Written as DNA, the CDR3 is TGTGCCAGCAGTGACTCGGCGACTCAGACGATCTTC. This encodes CASSDSATQTIF.

The chain combines TRBV7-6 with TRBJ2-2, with TRBD2 identical over 13 bases. Germline V gene lookup returns CDR1 SGHVS and CDR2 FNYEAQ. The CDR3 is 16 residues long. V was pared by 4 bases and J by 5 bases, with 4 bases of the junction left unmatched. CDR3 bases: TGTGCCAGCAGCTCCCAACTAGCGGGAGGGACCGGGGAGCTGTTTTTT. This encodes CASSSQLAGGTGELFF.

The chain links TRBV7-8 to TRBJ2-7; TRBD1 is a possible D gene (5 bases). The CDR3 has 15 amino acids. The V end was cut by 2 bases, the J end by 2 bases, with 13 bases between. Germline V lookup: CDR1 SGHVS, CDR2 FQNEAQ. Here the CDR3 DNA reads TGTGCCAGCAGCTTATTAGAACAGGTGACCTACGAGCAGTACTTC. This gives the protein CASSLLEQVTYEQYF.

The chain carries TRBV4-1 and TRBJ2-5; weak D call: TRBD1 (6 bases). The DNA end is a closer match to TRBJ2-7, so the J assignment may be wrong. Germline CDR1 MGHRA, CDR2 YSYEKL. This CDR3 is 16 amino acids long. The CDR3 sequence is CASSQEGARGSYEQYF. The CDR3 DNA is TGCGCCAGCAGCCAAGAGGGGGCGAGGGGCTCCTACGAGCAGTACTTC.

The CDR3 sequence is CASTRRAYQPQHF. CDR3 in DNA: TGTGCCAGCACCCGGCGGGCTTATCAGCCCCAGCATTTT. The chain has TRBV28 and TRBJ1-5; no firm D call. The CDR3 totals 13 residues. The V gene's germline CDR1 is MDHEN and CDR2 SYDVKM. V was shortened by 7 bases and J by 5 bases, with 12 bases between the two germline ends.

The rearrangement uses TRBV19 and TRBJ1-5, with TRBD1 as a possible D gene (6 bases). The V gene's germline CDR1 is LNHDA and CDR2 SQIVND (reference sequence). V dropped 5 bases and J dropped 4 bases, with 15 bases sitting between them. This CDR3 contains 15 residues. The CDR3 loop reads CASSPSGTPNQPQHF. For the CDR3, the DNA is TGTGCCAGTAGTCCCTCGGGGACACCTAATCAGCCCCAGCATTTT. Full variable domain (outside the CDR3, taken from reference TRBV19 and TRBJ1-5): DGGITQSPKYLFRKEGQNVTLSCEQNLNHDAMYWYRQDPGQGLRLIYYSQIVNDFQKGDIAEGYSVSREKKESFPLTVTSAQKNPTAFYLCASSPSGTPNQPQHFGDGTRLSIL.

This sequence joins TRBV19 and TRBJ2-3; TRBD2 is a possible D gene (7 bases). The ends were cut back, 1 base at V and 5 bases at J, with 13 bases in the middle. The CDR3 contains 15 residues. Per germline, CDR1 LNHDA and CDR2 SQIVND (reference sequence). As DNA, the CDR3 is TGTGCCAGTAGTATAGGGGGGGGCCTAGAAGATACGCAGTATTTT. It encodes CASSIGGGLEDTQYF.

This clone was detected once. The genes are TRBV7-2 and TRBJ2-7; tentative D call: TRBD2 (6 bases). V dropped 3 bases and J dropped 0 bases, with 9 bases sitting between them. Per the germline V gene, CDR1 is SGHTA and CDR2 is FQGNSA. There are 14 residues in the CDR3. The CDR3 is CASSFGGDSYEQYF. In DNA, the CDR3 is TGTGCCAGCAGCTTTGGCGGGGACTCCTACGAGCAGTACTTC.

As DNA, the CDR3 is TGTGCCAGCACCCAGAACGCGGGCGGGTCAGAGACCCAGTACTTC. The encoded protein is CASTQNAGGSETQYF. The chain joins TRBV6-5 to TRBJ2-5; TRBD2 might be the D (5 bases). The V gene lost 7 bases and the J gene lost 4 bases, with 19 bases spanning the gap. The CDR3 loop spans 15 amino acids. Germline V gene sequence: CDR1 MNHEY, CDR2 SVGAGI.

V is TRBV9 and J is TRBJ1-3, with 9 bases matching TRBD1. Germline V gives CDR1 SGDLS, CDR2 YYNGEE. This CDR3 has 17 amino acids. V was clipped by 0 bases and J by 11 bases; unmatched bases: 15. DNA of the CDR3: TGTGCCAGCAGCGTAGCCCCCAGACCCTTGGACAGGGGCGCCATATATTTT. Its protein product is CASSVAPRPLDRGAIYF.

On this clone: Likely a read error: the CDR3 ends without its conserved phenylalanine or tryptophan. The chain has TRBV10-2 and TRBJ1-6; D perhaps matches TRBD1 (5 bases). Trimming took 6 bases from V and 0 from J, leaving 9 bases between them. CDR3 length equals 15 residues. Germline V gene data show CDR1 as WSHSY and CDR2 as SAAADI. The CDR3 reads CASRPDSSYNSPLHS. CDR3 coding DNA: TGCGCCAGCAGACCTGACAGCTCCTATAATTCACCCCTCCACTCT.

CDR3 residues: CASSDRQISMGDTQYF. CDR3 nucleotide sequence: TGTGCCAGCAGCGATCGACAGATATCAATGGGAGATACGCAGTATTTT. V gene TRBV14 combines with J gene TRBJ2-3; D is perhaps TRBD1 (5 bases). The ends were cut back, 5 bases at V and 5 bases at J, with 20 bases in the middle. The CDR3 is made up of 16 amino acids. Germline V CDR1 and CDR2: SGHDN, FVKESK.

V and J are TRBV6-6 and TRBJ1-2, with D uncertain. V was shortened by 7 bases and J by 1 base, with 13 bases between the two germline ends. Germline CDR1 reads MNHNY; CDR2 reads SVGAGI (reference sequence). CDR3 size: 14 residues. CDR3 protein: CASNGGEINYGYTF. DNA of the CDR3: TGTGCCAGCAATGGTGGGGAGATTAACTATGGCTACACCTTC.

This clone was detected only once. This chain links TRBV5-1 with TRBJ2-2; the D gene is possibly TRBD1 (5 bases). The germline gives CDR1 SGHRS, CDR2 YFSETQ. The V gene lost 2 bases and the J gene lost 3 bases, with 11 bases spanning the gap. This CDR3 has 15 residues. The CDR3 is CASSLRQGDTGELFF. In DNA, the CDR3 is TGCGCCAGCAGCTTACGGCAGGGTGACACCGGGGAGCTGTTTTTT.

The chain uses TRBV7-2 and TRBJ1-4; D is undetermined. V gave up 5 bases and J gave up 6 bases, with 13 bases separating them. This CDR3 is 14 amino acids long. CDR1 and CDR2 (germline): SGHTA, FQGNSA. Here the CDR3 reads CASSPPGRDEKLFF. In DNA, the CDR3 is TGTGCCAGCAGCCCCCCCGGGAGGGATGAAAAACTGTTTTTT.

The chain employs TRBV6-1 and TRBJ2-7, with 7 nucleotides matching TRBD1. The CDR3 has 16 amino acids. With V trimmed by 3 bases and J by 3 bases, 11 bases remained unmatched. The germline CDR1 and CDR2 sequences are MNHNS and SASEGT. The CDR3 reads CASSERVGTAYYEQYF. In nucleotides, the CDR3 is TGTGCCAGCAGTGAGCGGGTCGGGACAGCGTACTACGAGCAGTACTTC.